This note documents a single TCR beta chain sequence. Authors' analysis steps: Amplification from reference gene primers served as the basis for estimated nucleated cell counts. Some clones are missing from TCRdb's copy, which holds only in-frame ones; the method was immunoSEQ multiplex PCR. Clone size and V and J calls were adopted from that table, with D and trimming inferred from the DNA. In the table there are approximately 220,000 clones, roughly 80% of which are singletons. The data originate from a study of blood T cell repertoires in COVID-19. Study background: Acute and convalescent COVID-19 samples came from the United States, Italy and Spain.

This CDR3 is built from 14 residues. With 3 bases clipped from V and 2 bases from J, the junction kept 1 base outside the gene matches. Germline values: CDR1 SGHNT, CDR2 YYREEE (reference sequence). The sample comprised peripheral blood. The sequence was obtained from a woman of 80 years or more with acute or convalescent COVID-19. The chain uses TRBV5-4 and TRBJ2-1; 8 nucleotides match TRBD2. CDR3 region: CASSSGGAYNEQFF. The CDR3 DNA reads TGTGCCAGCAGCTCCGGGGGGGCCTACAATGAGCAGTTCTTC.